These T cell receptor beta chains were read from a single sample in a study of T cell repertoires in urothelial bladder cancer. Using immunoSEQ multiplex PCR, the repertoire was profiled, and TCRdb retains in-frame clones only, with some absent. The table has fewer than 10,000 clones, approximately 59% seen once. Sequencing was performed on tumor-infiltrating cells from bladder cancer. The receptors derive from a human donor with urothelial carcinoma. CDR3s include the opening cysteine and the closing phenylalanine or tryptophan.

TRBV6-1,CASSESENSNQPQHF
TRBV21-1,CASSKEGTGLETQYF
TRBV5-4,CASSLVGGGRSYEQYF
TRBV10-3,CAIYGGAEAFF
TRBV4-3,CASSRGAGGDTGELFF
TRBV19,CASSIQFLNYGYTF
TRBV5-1,CASSRGQENTEAFF
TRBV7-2,CASSQNSQTGEQYF
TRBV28,CASSRTLPSGGTDTQYF
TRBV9,CASSVGTGVIAGGPLDTQYF
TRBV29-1,CSVRTVSGNTIYF
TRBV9,CASSVGWEFGDTEAFF
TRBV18,CASSPPTSGGSYEQYF
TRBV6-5,CASSYFAKNTEAFF
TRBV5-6,CASSLGGGAYTQYF
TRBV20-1,CSADRAAEAFF
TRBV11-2,CASSSTGFTIYF
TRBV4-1,CASSQRGNPGPNTIYF
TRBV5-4,CASSLVGAHTDTQYF
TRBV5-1,CASSSGQREAFF
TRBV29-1,CSVGFGTDTQYF
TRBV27,CASSLGRGGNYEQYF
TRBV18,CASSQRLAGDRPTQYF
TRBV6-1,CASSGGGITDTQYF
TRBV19,CASSTRLPSYNEQFF
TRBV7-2,CASSLAYYNEQFF
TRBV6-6,CASKTLRNRREAFF